The 30 T cell receptor beta chains in this list originate from one sample, sequenced in a study of blood T cell repertoires in COVID-19. The data were produced by immunoSEQ multiplex PCR, yet TCRdb's version contains in-frame clones alone and is incomplete. The sample includes some 100,000 clones, more than 60% of them seen just once. Sequences were obtained from peripheral blood. These receptors came from a man between 65 and 85 years old with acute or convalescent COVID-19.

This clone occurred a few times. CDR3 sequence (DNA): TGTGCCACCAGAGGGGAAAACAATGAGCAGTTCTTC. This translates into CATRGENNEQFF. The chain recombines TRBV24-1 with TRBJ2-1, with D possibly TRBD1 on 5 matching bases. The CDR3 spans 12 residues. Looked up from germline, CDR1 is KGHDR and CDR2 is SFDVKD. V gave up 7 bases and J gave up 5 bases, with 8 bases separating them.

The gene calls are TRBV7-9 and TRBJ2-5, with D possibly TRBD2 on 6 matching bases. Germline V gives CDR1 SEHNR, CDR2 FQNEAQ (reference sequence). This CDR3 is 16 amino acids long. Deletions cut 1 base from V and 2 bases from J, with 14 bases between. The CDR3 here is CASSLGRGAEQETQYF. As DNA, the CDR3 is TGTGCCAGCAGCTTAGGGAGGGGCGCGGAGCAAGAGACCCAGTACTTC.

This clone was detected only a few times. CDR3 sequence reads: CASSSIGANVLTF. The CDR3 nucleotides are TGTGCCAGTAGCAGTATAGGGGCCAACGTCCTGACTTTC. This sequence joins TRBV19 and TRBJ2-6; D gene ambiguous. CDR3 length equals 13 residues. Germline V gene data show CDR1 as LNHDA and CDR2 as SQIVND (reference sequence). Trimming took off 6 bases at V and 4 bases at J, with 7 bases between the two ends.

The rearrangement joins TRBV28 to TRBJ2-6, with 8 bases that match TRBD1. CDR1 and CDR2 from the germline V gene are MDHEN and SYDVKM. The length of the CDR3 is 15 residues. V lost 7 bases to trimming and J lost 2 bases; unmatched junction nucleotides: 4. The CDR3 protein is CASTVDRAGANVLTF. The CDR3 DNA sequence: TGTGCCAGCACCGTGGACAGGGCTGGGGCCAACGTCCTGACTTTC. Supplemented by reference TRBV28 and TRBJ2-6, the full variable domain reads DVKVTQSSRYLVKRTGEKVFLECVQDMDHENMFWYRQDPGLGLRLIYFSYDVKMKEKGDIPEGYSVSREKKERFSLILESASTNQTSMYLCASTVDRAGANVLTFGAGSRLTVL.

This clone was counted a few times. The chain links TRBV9 to TRBJ1-2, with a weak D call TRBD1 (6 bases). Between the trimmed V and J ends, which lost 3 bases and 3 bases, there was a span of 15 bases. Germline CDR1 SGDLS, CDR2 YYNGEE. The CDR3 is made up of 15 amino acids. The CDR3 region is CASSAAGASDYGYTF. The CDR3 coding sequence is TGTGCCAGCAGCGCCGCGGGGGCGAGTGACTATGGCTACACCTTC.

This chain connects TRBV5-1 to TRBJ2-2; TRBD1 matches at 9 bases. Per germline, CDR1 SGHRS and CDR2 YFSETQ. The trim removed 0 bases at V and 6 bases at J, leaving 3 bases unmatched. This CDR3 is built from 15 residues. CDR3 DNA sequence: TGCGCCAGCAGCTTGGGGACAGGGGATCCCGGGGAGCTGTTTTTT. As protein: CASSLGTGDPGELFF.

J is TRBJ2-7 and V is TRBV11-2; 8 bases are shared with TRBD1. Germline values: CDR1 SGHAT, CDR2 FQNNGV. The CDR3 has 15 amino acids. Trimming took 5 bases from V and 8 from J; bases not matched to a gene: 14. Here the CDR3 reads CASSPVRGGQGQQYF. In nucleotides, the CDR3 is TGTGCCAGCAGCCCCGTCCGAGGTGGACAGGGCCAGCAGTACTTC. The full variable domain, its missing parts supplied by reference TRBV11-2 and TRBJ2-7, is EAGVAQSPRYKIIEKRQSVAFWCNPISGHATLYWYQQILGQGPKLLIQFQNNGVVDDSQLPKDRFSAERLKGVDSTLKIQPAKLEDSAVYLCASSPVRGGQGQQYFGPGTRLTVT.

This rearrangement joins TRBV6-6 to TRBJ2-2, with 11 nucleotides matching TRBD2. The germline V gene has CDR1 MNHNY and CDR2 SVGAGI (reference sequence). V was pared by 6 bases and J by 6 bases, with 21 bases of the junction left unmatched. The CDR3 covers 20 residues. DNA for the CDR3: TGTGCCAGCAGCCGATTCTTTCCGGGACTAGCGGTCAGTAGGGCCGGGGAGCTGTTTTTT. It yields the protein CASSRFFPGLAVSRAGELFF.

The chain joins TRBV3-1 (or the pseudogene TRBV3-2) to TRBJ1-2, with a weak D call TRBD1 (6 bases). This CDR3 spans 15 amino acids. Germline values: CDR1 LGHDT, CDR2 YNNKEL (reference sequence). Deletions cut 6 bases from V and 7 bases from J, with 21 bases between. The CDR3 coding sequence is TGTGCCAGCAGTCCAGCAAACACAGGGATTGCTGGCTACACCTTC. Protein sequence: CASSPANTGIAGYTF.

V and J are TRBV29-1 and TRBJ2-4; D unresolved. Germline V gives CDR1 SQVTM, CDR2 ANQGSEA. The CDR3 loop spans 12 amino acids. V lost 1 base and J 6 bases, leaving 7 bases between the germline ends. Written as DNA, the CDR3 is TGCAGCGTTGAAGGTCCGAGAAACATTCAGTACTTC. Translated: CSVEGPRNIQYF. The full variable domain, in which reference TRBV29-1 and TRBJ2-4 provide the parts outside the CDR3, is SAVISQKPSRDICQRGTSLTIQCQVDSQVTMMFWYRQQPGQSLTLIATANQGSEATYESGFVIDKFPISRPNLTFSTLTVSNMSPEDSSIYLCSVEGPRNIQYFGAGTRLSVL.

Of note for this clone: Other DNA sequences in this specimen translate into the identical CDR3. This rearrangement joins TRBV5-4 to TRBJ2-1; D remains ambiguous. The CDR3 has 15 residues. V was shortened by 5 bases and J by 0 bases, with 12 bases between the two germline ends. Germline V gives CDR1 SGHNT, CDR2 YYREEE (reference sequence). CDR3 region: CASSLTSSSYNEQFF. The CDR3 nucleotides read TGTGCCAGCAGTCTGACTTCTAGCTCCTACAATGAGCAGTTCTTC.

The chain has TRBV7-9 and TRBJ2-7; D possibly corresponds to TRBD2 (6 bases). V was clipped by 4 bases and J by 1 base, with 14 bases between them. This CDR3 spans 15 amino acids. Germline CDR1 and CDR2: SEHNR and FQNEAQ (reference sequence). The CDR3 DNA reads TGTGCCAGCAGCTCGAGTTACGGGGGTTCCTACGAGCAGTACTTC. This gives the protein CASSSSYGGSYEQYF. The whole variable domain, filled in from reference TRBV7-9 and TRBJ2-7, reads DTGVSQNPRHKITKRGQNVTFRCDPISEHNRLYWYRQTLGQGPEFLTYFQNEAQLEKSRLLSDRFSAERPKGSFSTLEIQRTEQGDSAMYLCASSSSYGGSYEQYFGPGTRLTVT.

The chain employs TRBV19 and TRBJ1-2; TRBD1 matches at 10 bases. The CDR3 contains 16 residues. Germline trimming cut 7 bases from V and 2 bases from J; bases unmatched to any gene: 10. Germline V CDR1 and CDR2: LNHDA, SQIVND (reference sequence). The CDR3 protein is CASKKDRGEPNYGYTF. Written as DNA, the CDR3 is TGTGCCAGTAAAAAGGACAGGGGGGAACCCAACTATGGCTACACCTTC.

V gene TRBV4-2 combines with J gene TRBJ2-1, with TRBD2 identical over 9 bases. This CDR3 is 17 amino acids long. CDR1 is LGHNA, CDR2 YNFKEQ, per germline. Trimming at V came to 5 bases and at J to 1 base, leaving 9 bases not matched to a gene. The CDR3 region is CASSKPSGMTSYNEQFF. DNA for the CDR3: TGTGCCAGCAGCAAACCTAGCGGGATGACTTCCTACAATGAGCAGTTCTTC.

The chain combines TRBV7-8 with TRBJ1-1, with D tentatively TRBD1 (6 bases). The CDR3 is 14 amino acids. Germline assignment: CDR1 SGHVS and CDR2 FQNEAQ. V was pared by 7 bases and J by 3 bases, with 15 bases between. The CDR3 DNA reads as TGTGCCAGCATCTCCGGGACACTTTACACTGAAGCTTTCTTT. It encodes CASISGTLYTEAFF.

The J gene is TRBJ2-2, the V gene TRBV7-9, with D possibly matching TRBD1 (8 bases). In germline, CDR1 is SEHNR, CDR2 FQNEAQ (reference sequence). The V end was cut by 5 bases, the J end by 4 bases, with 17 bases between. The CDR3 totals 16 residues. CDR3 region: CASSPGQGGATGELFF. In DNA, the CDR3 is TGTGCCAGCAGCCCAGGACAGGGAGGGGCCACCGGGGAGCTGTTTTTT.

This chain joins TRBV28 and TRBJ2-2; the D gene is possibly TRBD1 (5 bases). The CDR3 loop spans 15 amino acids. CDR1 and CDR2 from the germline V gene are MDHEN and SYDVKM. Trimming stripped 1 base from V and 6 bases from J, with 12 bases between. The CDR3 DNA is TGTGCCAGCAGTTTATCGGACAAGATCCCCGGGGAGCTGTTTTTT. Its translation is CASSLSDKIPGELFF.

The V gene is TRBV9, the J gene TRBJ1-4; D possibly corresponds to TRBD1 (5 bases). Germline V gene data show CDR1 as SGDLS and CDR2 as YYNGEE. This CDR3 comprises 14 residues. V lost 2 bases, J lost 7 bases, and 12 bases lay in between. The CDR3 DNA follows: TGTGCCAGCAGCGTGGACACCGGGGGTGAAAAACTGTTTTTT. Encoded protein: CASSVDTGGEKLFF.

This chain links TRBV12-3 or TRBV12-4 with TRBJ1-2; 9 bases are shared with TRBD1. V shed 5 bases and J 7 bases; nucleotides not matched to a gene: 5. This CDR3 spans 13 amino acids. DNA for the CDR3: TGTGCCAGCAGTCCGGGACAGGGCGGTGGCTACACCTTC. Amino acid sequence: CASSPGQGGGYTF.

This chain joins TRBV11-1 and TRBJ1-1; the match to TRBD1 covers 12 bases. Germline V gene data show CDR1 as SGHAT and CDR2 as FQDESV (reference sequence). The CDR3 is 15 residues long. Trimming at V came to 4 bases and at J to 4 bases, leaving 4 bases not matched to a gene. Here the CDR3 reads CASSSGQGALTEAFF. For the CDR3, the DNA is TGTGCCAGCAGCTCGGGACAGGGGGCGCTCACTGAAGCTTTCTTT.

Only a few counts were recorded for this clone. The chain joins TRBV11-2 to TRBJ2-7, with D unresolved. This CDR3 comprises 11 residues. V lost 0 bases and J 7 bases, leaving 4 bases between the germline ends. CDR1 is SGHAT and CDR2 is FQNNGV in the germline V gene. The CDR3 loop is CASSLDFEQYF. CDR3 DNA sequence: TGTGCCAGCAGCTTAGACTTTGAGCAGTACTTC. Supplemented by reference TRBV11-2 and TRBJ2-7, the full variable domain reads EAGVAQSPRYKIIEKRQSVAFWCNPISGHATLYWYQQILGQGPKLLIQFQNNGVVDDSQLPKDRFSAERLKGVDSTLKIQPAKLEDSAVYLCASSLDFEQYFGPGTRLTVT.

The chain has TRBV7-8 and TRBJ1-6; TRBD1 matches 8 bases. With 1 base clipped from V and 16 bases from J, the junction kept 15 bases outside the gene matches. The CDR3 consists of 16 residues. Germline CDR1 reads SGHVS; CDR2 reads FQNEAQ. The CDR3 DNA reads TGTGCCAGCAGCTTAGGGGGTTCAGGGGGCGAATTTCCGCTCCACTTT. Protein sequence: CASSLGGSGGEFPLHF.

This clone has just one count. The chain recombines TRBV28 with TRBJ2-3; 14 bases agree with TRBD2. Germline loops: CDR1 MDHEN, CDR2 SYDVKM. V was clipped by 6 bases and J by 4 bases; unmatched bases: 6. The CDR3 length is 16 residues. The CDR3 DNA reads TGTGCCAGCAGACTTAGACTAGCGGGAGGGTCAGATACGCAGTATTTT. This sequence encodes CASRLRLAGGSDTQYF.

This clone was detected a few times. The chain employs TRBV3-1 (or the pseudogene TRBV3-2) and TRBJ2-3, with 12 bases lining up with TRBD2. Germline V CDR1 and CDR2: LGHDT, YNNKEL (reference sequence). V lost 5 bases, J lost 5 bases, and 8 bases stayed unmatched. CDR3 length: 16 amino acids. CDR3 sequence reads: CASSSSTLAGGDTQYF. CDR3 DNA: TGTGCCAGCAGCTCATCCACACTAGCGGGAGGAGATACGCAGTATTTT.

This chain links TRBV29-1 with TRBJ1-2; 10 nucleotides align to TRBD1. The ends lost 3 bases at V and 5 bases at J; junction bases unmatched: 6. The CDR3 spans 14 residues. Germline assignment: CDR1 SQVTM and CDR2 ANQGSEA. The DNA for the CDR3 is TGCAGCGTTGACTGGGACAGGGGTGTTTATGGCTACACCTTC. This gives the protein CSVDWDRGVYGYTF.

This clone has more than one count but fewer than ten. Other DNA sequences of this sample code for an identical CDR3. V and J are TRBV29-1 and TRBJ2-7, with 7 bases lining up with TRBD1. CDR1 SQVTM and CDR2 ANQGSEA come from the germline V gene. The CDR3 is 11 amino acids. V shed 6 bases and J 3 bases; nucleotides not matched to a gene: 2. The CDR3 nucleotides read TGCAGCGTGTGGACAGGCTACGAGCAGTACTTC. It encodes CSVWTGYEQYF.

V gene TRBV18 combines with J gene TRBJ2-1, with TRBD1 matching over 8 bases. With V trimmed by 2 bases and J by 4 bases, 4 bases remained unmatched. Germline CDR1 is KGHSH and CDR2 is LQKENI. The length of the CDR3 is 15 residues. The CDR3 bases are TGTGCCAGCTCACCAGGGACAGGTTTTTACAATGAGCAGTTCTTC. As protein: CASSPGTGFYNEQFF. The whole variable domain, filled in from reference TRBV18 and TRBJ2-1, reads NAGVMQNPRHLVRRRGQEARLRCSPMKGHSHVYWYRQLPEEGLKFMVYLQKENIIDESGMPKERFSAEFPKEGPSILRIQQVVRGDSAAYFCASSPGTGFYNEQFFGPGTRLTVL.

This clone counts as medium-sized (0.01 to 0.1%). The chain combines TRBV28 with TRBJ2-7, with D maybe TRBD1 (6 bases). The CDR3 spans 15 residues. V lost 6 bases and J 1 base, leaving 16 bases between the germline ends. CDR1 and CDR2 from the germline V gene are MDHEN and SYDVKM. The CDR3 here is CASRRDRSLSYEQYF. CDR3 DNA: TGTGCCAGCAGACGCGACAGGAGCCTATCCTACGAGCAGTACTTC.

The gene calls are TRBV19 and TRBJ2-7, with 9 bases fitting TRBD2. The CDR3 sequence is 15 residues long. Germline V CDR1 and CDR2: LNHDA, SQIVND (reference sequence). Trimming removed 5 bases from V and 3 bases from J; junction bases left unmatched: 8. CDR3 DNA: TGTGCCAGTAGTGGAGGCGGGGGGGCCGTCTACGAGCAGTACTTC. Translated, it gives CASSGGGGAVYEQYF.

The chain recombines TRBV6-5 with TRBJ1-5; 7 bases are shared with TRBD1. J lost 7 bases, V lost 6 bases, and 9 bases had no gene match. Germline V lookup: CDR1 MNHEY, CDR2 SVGAGI. The CDR3 runs 14 residues. CDR3 sequence reads: CASSPLAGGQPQHF. CDR3 in DNA: TGTGCCAGCAGCCCCTTAGCAGGGGGACAGCCCCAGCATTTT.